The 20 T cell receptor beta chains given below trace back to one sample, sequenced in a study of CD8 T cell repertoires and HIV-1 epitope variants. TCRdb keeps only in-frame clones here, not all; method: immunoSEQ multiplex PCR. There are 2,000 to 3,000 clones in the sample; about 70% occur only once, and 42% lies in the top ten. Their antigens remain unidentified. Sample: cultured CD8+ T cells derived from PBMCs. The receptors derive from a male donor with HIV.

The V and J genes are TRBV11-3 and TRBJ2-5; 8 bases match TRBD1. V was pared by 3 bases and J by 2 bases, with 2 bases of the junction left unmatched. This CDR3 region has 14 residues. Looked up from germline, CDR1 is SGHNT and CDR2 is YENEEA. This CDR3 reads CASSLGTGQETQYF. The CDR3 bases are TGTGCCAGCAGCTTGGGGACAGGACAAGAGACCCAGTACTTC.

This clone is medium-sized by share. CDR3 loop: CASSPGQGNTDTQYF. CDR3 in DNA: TGTGCCAGCAGCCCAGGACAGGGCAACACAGATACGCAGTATTTT. The rearrangement uses TRBV7-2 and TRBJ2-3; 8 bases map to TRBD1. The V and J ends lost 5 bases and 2 bases, in that order; junction bases with no gene match: 6. The CDR3 runs 15 residues. Germline values: CDR1 SGHTA, CDR2 FQGNSA.

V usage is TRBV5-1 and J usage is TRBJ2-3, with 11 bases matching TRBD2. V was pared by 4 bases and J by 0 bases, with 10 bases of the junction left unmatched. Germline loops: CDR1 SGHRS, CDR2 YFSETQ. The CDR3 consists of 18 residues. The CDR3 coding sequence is TGCGCCAGCAGCCCGACTAGCGGGACCATTCTGAGCACAGATACGCAGTATTTT. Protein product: CASSPTSGTILSTDTQYF. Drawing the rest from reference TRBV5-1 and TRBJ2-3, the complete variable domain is KAGVTQTPRYLIKTRGQQVTLSCSPISGHRSVSWYQQTPGQGLQFLFEYFSETQRNKGNFPGRFSGRQFSNSRSEMNVSTLELGDSALYLCASSPTSGTILSTDTQYFGPGTRLTVL.

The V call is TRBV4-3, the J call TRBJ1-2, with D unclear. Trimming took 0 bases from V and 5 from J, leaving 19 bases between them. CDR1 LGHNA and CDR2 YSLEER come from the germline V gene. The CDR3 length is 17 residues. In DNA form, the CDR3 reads TGCGCCAGCAGCCAAGATCGCAACGGTCAGATCCTTTATGGCTACACCTTC. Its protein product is CASSQDRNGQILYGYTF.

The CDR3 reads CASSATGFGEQFF. Written as DNA, the CDR3 is TGTGCCAGTAGTGCGACAGGCTTTGGGGAGCAGTTCTTC. The chain has TRBV19 and TRBJ2-1, with D perhaps TRBD1 (6 bases). This CDR3 spans 13 amino acids. The germline V gene has CDR1 LNHDA and CDR2 SQIVND (reference sequence). The V end lost 5 bases, the J end lost 10 bases, and 15 bases lay between the germline ends.

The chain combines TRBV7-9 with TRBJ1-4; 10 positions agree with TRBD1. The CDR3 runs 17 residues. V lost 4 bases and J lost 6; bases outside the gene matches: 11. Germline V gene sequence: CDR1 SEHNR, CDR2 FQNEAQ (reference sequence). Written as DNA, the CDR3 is TGTGCCAGCAGCTCACTCTTATCCGGGACAGGGGATGAAAAACTGTTTTTT. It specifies CASSSLLSGTGDEKLFF.

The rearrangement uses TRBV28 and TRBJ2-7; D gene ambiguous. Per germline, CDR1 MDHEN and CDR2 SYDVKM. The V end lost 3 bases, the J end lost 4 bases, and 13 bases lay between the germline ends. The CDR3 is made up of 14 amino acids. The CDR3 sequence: CASSFLASGYEQYF. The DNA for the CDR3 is TGTGCCAGCAGTTTTTTGGCTAGTGGGTACGAGCAGTACTTC.

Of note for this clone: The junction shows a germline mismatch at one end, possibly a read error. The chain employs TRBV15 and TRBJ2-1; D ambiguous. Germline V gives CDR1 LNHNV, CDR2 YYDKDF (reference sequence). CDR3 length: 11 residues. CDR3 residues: CATSRDEERFF. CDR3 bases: TGTGCCACCAGCAGAGATGAGGAGCGGTTCTTC.

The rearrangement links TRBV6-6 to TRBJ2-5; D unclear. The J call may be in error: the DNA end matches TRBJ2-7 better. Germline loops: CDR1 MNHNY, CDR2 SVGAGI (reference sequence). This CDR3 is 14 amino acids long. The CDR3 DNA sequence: TGTGCCAGCGTTGAAGGGTCGGCCTCCTACGAGCAGTACTTC. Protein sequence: CASVEGSASYEQYF.

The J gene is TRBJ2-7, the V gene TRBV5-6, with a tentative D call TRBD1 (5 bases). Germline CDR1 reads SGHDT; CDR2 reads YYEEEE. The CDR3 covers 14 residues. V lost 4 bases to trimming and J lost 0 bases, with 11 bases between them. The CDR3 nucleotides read TGTGCCAGCAGCCCAGGGTCCAGCTCCTACGAGCAGTACTTC. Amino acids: CASSPGSSSYEQYF.

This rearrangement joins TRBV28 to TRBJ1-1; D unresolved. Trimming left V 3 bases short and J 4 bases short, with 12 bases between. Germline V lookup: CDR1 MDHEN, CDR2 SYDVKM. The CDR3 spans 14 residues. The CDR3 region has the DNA TGTGCCAGCAGTTTTCGGGGATGGGGCACTGAAGCTTTCTTT. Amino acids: CASSFRGWGTEAFF.

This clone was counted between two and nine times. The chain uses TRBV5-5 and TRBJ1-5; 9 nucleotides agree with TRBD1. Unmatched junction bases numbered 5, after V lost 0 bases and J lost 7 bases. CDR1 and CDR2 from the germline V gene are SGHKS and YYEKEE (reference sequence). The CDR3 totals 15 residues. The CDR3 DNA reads TGTGCCAGCAGCTTGGATACAGGGGGCGGCCAGCCCCAGCATTTT. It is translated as CASSLDTGGGQPQHF.

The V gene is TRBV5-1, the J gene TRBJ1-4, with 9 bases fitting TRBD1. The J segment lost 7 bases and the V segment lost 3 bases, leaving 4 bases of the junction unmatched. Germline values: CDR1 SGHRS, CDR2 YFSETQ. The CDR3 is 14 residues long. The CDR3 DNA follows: TGCGCCAGCAGCTCCGGGACAGGGCCTGAAAAACTGTTTTTT. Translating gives CASSSGTGPEKLFF.

The CDR3 region has the DNA TGTGCCAGCAGCTTAGCAGGGGGGGCCACGCTGTACAATGAGCAGTTCTTC. Translating gives CASSLAGGATLYNEQFF. J is TRBJ2-1 and V is TRBV7-6, with a possible D match to TRBD2 (7 bases). Trimming removed 0 bases from V and 4 bases from J, with 16 bases in between. Germline V gene data show CDR1 as SGHVS and CDR2 as FNYEAQ. There are 17 residues in the CDR3. The full variable domain, rest sourced from reference TRBV7-6 and TRBJ2-1, is GAGVSQSPRYKVTKRGQDVALRCDPISGHVSLYWYRQALGQGPEFLTYFNYEAQQDKSGLPNDRFSAERPEGSISTLTIQRTEQRDSAMYRCASSLAGGATLYNEQFFGPGTRLTVL.

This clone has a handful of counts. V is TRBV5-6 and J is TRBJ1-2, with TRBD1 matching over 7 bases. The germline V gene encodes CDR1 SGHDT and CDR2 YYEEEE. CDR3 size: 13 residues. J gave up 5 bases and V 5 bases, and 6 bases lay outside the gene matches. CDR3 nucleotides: TGTGCCAGCAGTCAGGGGGGGATTTATGGCTACACCTTC. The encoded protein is CASSQGGIYGYTF.

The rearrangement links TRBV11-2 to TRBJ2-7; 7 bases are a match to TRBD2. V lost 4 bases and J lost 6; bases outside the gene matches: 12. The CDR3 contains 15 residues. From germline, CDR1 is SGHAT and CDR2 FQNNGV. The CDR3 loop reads CASSYSAGERSEQYF. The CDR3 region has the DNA TGTGCCAGCAGCTACTCCGCGGGGGAACGAAGCGAGCAGTACTTC.

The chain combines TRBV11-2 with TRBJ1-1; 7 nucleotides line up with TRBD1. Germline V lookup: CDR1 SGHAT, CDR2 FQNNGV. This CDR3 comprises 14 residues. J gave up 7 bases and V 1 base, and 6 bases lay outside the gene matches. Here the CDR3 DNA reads TGTGCCAGCAGCTTAGCTTTTCGGACAGGTGAAGCTTTCTTT. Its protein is CASSLAFRTGEAFF.

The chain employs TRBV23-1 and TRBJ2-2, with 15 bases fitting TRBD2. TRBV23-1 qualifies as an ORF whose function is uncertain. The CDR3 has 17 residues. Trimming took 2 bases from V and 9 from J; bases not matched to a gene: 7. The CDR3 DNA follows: TGCGCCAGCAGTCAAGGGACTAGCGGGAGGATTGGCCGGGAGCTGTTTTTT. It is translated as CASSQGTSGRIGRELFF.

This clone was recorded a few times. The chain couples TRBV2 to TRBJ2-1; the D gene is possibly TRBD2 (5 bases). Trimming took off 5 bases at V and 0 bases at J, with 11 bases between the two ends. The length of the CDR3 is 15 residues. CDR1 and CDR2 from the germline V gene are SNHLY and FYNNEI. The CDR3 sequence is CASSHSVSSYNEQFF. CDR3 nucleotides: TGTGCCAGCAGTCATAGCGTCAGCTCCTACAATGAGCAGTTCTTC.

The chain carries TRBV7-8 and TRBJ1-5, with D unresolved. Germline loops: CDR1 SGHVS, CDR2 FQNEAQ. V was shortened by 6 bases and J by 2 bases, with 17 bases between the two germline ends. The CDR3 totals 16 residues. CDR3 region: CASSGLGTGGNQPQHF. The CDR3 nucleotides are TGTGCCAGCAGTGGGTTAGGCACTGGGGGCAATCAGCCCCAGCATTTT.